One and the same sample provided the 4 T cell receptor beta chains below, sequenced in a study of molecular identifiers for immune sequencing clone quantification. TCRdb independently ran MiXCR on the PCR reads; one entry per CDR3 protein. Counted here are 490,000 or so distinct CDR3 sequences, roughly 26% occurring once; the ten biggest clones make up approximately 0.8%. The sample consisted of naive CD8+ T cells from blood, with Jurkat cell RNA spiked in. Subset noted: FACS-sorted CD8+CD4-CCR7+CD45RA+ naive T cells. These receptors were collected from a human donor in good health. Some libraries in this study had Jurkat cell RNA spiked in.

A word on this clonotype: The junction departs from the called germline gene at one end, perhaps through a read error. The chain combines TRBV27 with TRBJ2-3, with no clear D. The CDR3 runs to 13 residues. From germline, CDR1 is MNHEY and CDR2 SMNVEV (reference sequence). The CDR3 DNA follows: TGTGCCAACAGTTTACAGAGCACAGATACGCAGTATTTT. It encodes CANSLQSTDTQYF.

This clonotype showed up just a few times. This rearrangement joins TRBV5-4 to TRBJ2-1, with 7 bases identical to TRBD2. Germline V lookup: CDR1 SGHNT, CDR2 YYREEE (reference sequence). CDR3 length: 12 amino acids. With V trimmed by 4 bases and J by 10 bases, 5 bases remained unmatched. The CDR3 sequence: CASSHTSAEQFF. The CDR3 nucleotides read TGTGCCAGCAGCCACACTAGCGCAGAGCAGTTCTTC.

The CDR3 nucleotides read TGTGCCAGCAGACTCGGACGGGGTGCGCTAGAGCAGTACTTC. Translation: CASRLGRGALEQYF. The chain has TRBV6-5 and TRBJ2-7, with a tentative D call TRBD2 (5 bases). Trimming took 6 bases from V and 7 from J, leaving 19 bases between them. Germline CDR1 is MNHEY and CDR2 is SVGAGI. The CDR3 consists of 14 residues.

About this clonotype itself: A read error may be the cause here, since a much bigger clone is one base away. CDR3 DNA: TGTGCCAGCATTATGTACACACATACGCAGTATTTT. Translated, it gives CASIMYTHTQYF. The rearrangement links TRBV21-1 to TRBJ2-3. TRBV21-1 is assigned pseudogene status. The CDR3 covers 12 residues.